A single sample gave rise to the 8 T cell receptor beta chains below, sequenced in a study of blood T cell repertoires in COVID-19. Libraries were prepared by immunoSEQ multiplex PCR; TCRdb keeps only in-frame clonotypes and omits some of them. This sample has under 60,000 clones, with roughly 83% found just once. Material for sequencing was peripheral blood. All receptors derive from a human donor in a cohort sampled during active COVID-19.

The rearrangement joins TRBV7-2 to TRBJ2-2; 7 nucleotides match TRBD1. The J segment lost 7 bases and the V segment lost 5 bases, leaving 7 bases of the junction unmatched. The CDR3 has 14 residues. Germline V gene lookup returns CDR1 SGHTA and CDR2 FQGNSA. The CDR3 here is CASSPLSGGGELFF. CDR3 DNA sequence: TGTGCCAGCAGCCCCCTATCAGGGGGCGGGGAGCTGTTTTTT.

The chain is built from TRBV19 and TRBJ1-2; perhaps TRBD1 as D (5 bases). Germline-derived CDR1 and CDR2 are LNHDA and SQIVND (reference sequence). The CDR3 spans 14 residues. V shed 4 bases and J shed 0 bases, with 9 bases lying between them. CDR3 in DNA: TGTGCCAGTAGTAAGGGGCCATCTAACTATGGCTACACCTTC. Translated, it gives CASSKGPSNYGYTF.

The chain links TRBV3-1 (or the pseudogene TRBV3-2) to TRBJ2-7; weak D call: TRBD1 (7 bases). Germline CDR1 is LGHDT and CDR2 is YNNKEL (reference sequence). The ends were cut back, 1 base at V and 6 bases at J, with 19 bases in the middle. The CDR3 spans 16 residues. The CDR3 region is CASSQGLGGGIGEQYF. CDR3 nucleotides: TGTGCCAGCAGCCAAGGATTAGGGGGCGGGATAGGCGAGCAGTACTTC.

The chain is built from TRBV30 and TRBJ2-7; tentative D call: TRBD2 (5 bases). Germline assignment: CDR1 GTSNPN and CDR2 SVGIG (reference sequence). This CDR3 comprises 16 residues. Trimming shortened V by 0 bases and J by 7 bases, and 22 bases separated the two germline ends. The CDR3: CAWSVRRAEEVGEQYF. The CDR3 DNA reads TGTGCCTGGAGTGTACGTAGAGCGGAGGAGGTGGGGGAGCAGTACTTC.

The table lists this clone with many counts. This same CDR3 is encoded by further DNA sequences in the sample. V usage is TRBV2 and J usage is TRBJ1-1, with a possible D match to TRBD1 (5 bases). Germline-derived CDR1 and CDR2 are SNHLY and FYNNEI. V lost 6 bases to trimming and J lost 1 base, with 12 bases between them. CDR3 length: 14 amino acids. As DNA, the CDR3 is TGTGCCAGCAGGGGGGGACGGCAGAACACTGAAGCTTTCTTT. Translation gives CASRGGRQNTEAFF.

This chain joins TRBV7-2 and TRBJ2-1; the match to TRBD1 covers 7 bases. Germline V gives CDR1 SGHTA, CDR2 FQGNSA. The ends lost 8 bases at V and 0 bases at J; junction bases unmatched: 7. The CDR3 has 15 residues. The CDR3 loop reads CASRDSLYSYNEQFF. In DNA form, the CDR3 reads TGTGCCAGCCGGGACAGCCTCTACTCCTACAATGAGCAGTTCTTC.

The chain couples TRBV24-1 to TRBJ2-3; a weak D match, TRBD1 (6 bases). Per the germline V gene, CDR1 is KGHDR and CDR2 is SFDVKD. Trimming left V 4 bases short and J 2 bases short, with 12 bases between. The CDR3 totals 15 residues. The CDR3 DNA reads TGTGCCACCAGTGAAAGGGGGACGTCCACAGATACGCAGTATTTT. It codes for CATSERGTSTDTQYF.

The rearrangement joins TRBV3-1 (or the pseudogene TRBV3-2) to TRBJ1-2, with D maybe TRBD1 (6 bases). Trimming cost V 4 bases and J 8 bases, with 17 bases left between them. The germline V gene has CDR1 LGHDT and CDR2 YNNKEL (reference sequence). The CDR3 sequence is 14 residues long. DNA of the CDR3: TGTGCCAGCAGCCCGACAGGAAAACTATACGGCTACACCTTC. Translating it yields CASSPTGKLYGYTF.